This TCR beta chain was recorded in a study of OX40 agonist ivuxolimab in advanced cancers. This table comes from immunoSEQ multiplex PCR, and its TCRdb copy is limited to in-frame clones, with some not included. The sample carries more than 20,000 clones, 70% to 85% recorded once. V dropped 8 bases and J dropped 0 bases, with 8 bases sitting between them. The CDR3 covers 13 residues. Germline CDR1 is SNHLY and CDR2 is FYNNEI. This clone has just one count. The chain is built from TRBV2 and TRBJ2-1; D gene ambiguous. The material sequenced was CD4+ or CD8+ T cells sorted from blood, taken in a trial of the OX40 agonist ivuxolimab. This clonotype was sampled from an adult with an advanced solid tumor such as melanoma, head and neck, liver or kidney cancer. CDR3 sequence reads: CASCDSSYNEQFF. CDR3 in DNA: TGTGCCAGCTGCGATAGCTCCTACAATGAGCAGTTCTTC. The whole variable domain, filled in from reference TRBV2 and TRBJ2-1, reads EPEVTQTPSHQVTQMGQEVILRCVPISNHLYFYWYRQILGQKVEFLVSFYNNEISEKSEIFDDQFSVERPDGSNFTLKIRSTKLEDSAMYFCASCDSSYNEQFFGPGTRLTVL.